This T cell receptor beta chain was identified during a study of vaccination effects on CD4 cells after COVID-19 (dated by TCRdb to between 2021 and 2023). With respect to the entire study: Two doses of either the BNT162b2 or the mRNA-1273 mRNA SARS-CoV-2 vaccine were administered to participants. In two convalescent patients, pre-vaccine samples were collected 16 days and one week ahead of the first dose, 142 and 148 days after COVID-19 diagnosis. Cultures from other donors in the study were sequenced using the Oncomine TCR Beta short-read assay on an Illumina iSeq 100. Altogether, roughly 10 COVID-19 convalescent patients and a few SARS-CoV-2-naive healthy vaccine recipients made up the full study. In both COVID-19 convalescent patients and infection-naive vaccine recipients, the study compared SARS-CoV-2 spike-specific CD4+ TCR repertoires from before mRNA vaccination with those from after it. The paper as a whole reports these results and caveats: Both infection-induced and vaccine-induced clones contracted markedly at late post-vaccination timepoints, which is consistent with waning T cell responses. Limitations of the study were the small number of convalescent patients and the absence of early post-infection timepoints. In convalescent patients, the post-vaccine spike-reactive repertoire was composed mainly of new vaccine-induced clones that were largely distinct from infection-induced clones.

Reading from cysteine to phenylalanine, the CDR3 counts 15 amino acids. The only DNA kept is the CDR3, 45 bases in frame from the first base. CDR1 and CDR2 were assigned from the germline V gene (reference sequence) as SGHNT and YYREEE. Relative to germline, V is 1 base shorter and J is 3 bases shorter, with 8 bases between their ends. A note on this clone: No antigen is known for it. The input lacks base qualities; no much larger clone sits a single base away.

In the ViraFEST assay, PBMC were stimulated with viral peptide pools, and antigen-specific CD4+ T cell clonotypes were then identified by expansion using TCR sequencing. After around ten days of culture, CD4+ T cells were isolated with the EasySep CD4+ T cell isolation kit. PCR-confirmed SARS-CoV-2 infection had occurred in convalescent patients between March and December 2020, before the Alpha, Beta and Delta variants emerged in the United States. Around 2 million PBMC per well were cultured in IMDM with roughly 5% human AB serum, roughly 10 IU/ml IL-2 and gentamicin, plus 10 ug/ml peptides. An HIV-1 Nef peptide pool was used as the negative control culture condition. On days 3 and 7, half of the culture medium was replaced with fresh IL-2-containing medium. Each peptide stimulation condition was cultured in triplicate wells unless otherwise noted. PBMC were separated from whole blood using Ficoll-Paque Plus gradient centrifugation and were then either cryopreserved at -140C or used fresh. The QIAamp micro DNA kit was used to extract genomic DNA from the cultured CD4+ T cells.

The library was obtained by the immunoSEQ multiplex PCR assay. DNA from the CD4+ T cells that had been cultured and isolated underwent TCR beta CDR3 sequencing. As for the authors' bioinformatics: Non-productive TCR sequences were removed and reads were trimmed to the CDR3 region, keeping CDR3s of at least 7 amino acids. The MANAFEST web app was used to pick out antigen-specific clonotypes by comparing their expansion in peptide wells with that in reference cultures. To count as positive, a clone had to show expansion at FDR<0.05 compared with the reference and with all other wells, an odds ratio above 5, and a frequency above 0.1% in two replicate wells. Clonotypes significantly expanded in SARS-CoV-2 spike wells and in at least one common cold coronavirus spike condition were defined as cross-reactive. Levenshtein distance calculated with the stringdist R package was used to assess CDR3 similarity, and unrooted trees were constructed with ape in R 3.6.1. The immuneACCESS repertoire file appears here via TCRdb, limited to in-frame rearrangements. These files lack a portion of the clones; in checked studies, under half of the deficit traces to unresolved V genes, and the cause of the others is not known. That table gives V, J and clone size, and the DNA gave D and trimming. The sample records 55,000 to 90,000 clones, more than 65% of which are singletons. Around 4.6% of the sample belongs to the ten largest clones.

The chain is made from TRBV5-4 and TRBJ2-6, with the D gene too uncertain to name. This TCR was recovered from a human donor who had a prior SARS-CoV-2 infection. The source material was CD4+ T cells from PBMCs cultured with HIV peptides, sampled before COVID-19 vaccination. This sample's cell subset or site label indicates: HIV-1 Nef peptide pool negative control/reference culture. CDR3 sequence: CASSLRENGANVLTF. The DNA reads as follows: TGTGCCAGCAGCTTGAGGGAAAATGGGGCCAACGTCCTGACTTTC.